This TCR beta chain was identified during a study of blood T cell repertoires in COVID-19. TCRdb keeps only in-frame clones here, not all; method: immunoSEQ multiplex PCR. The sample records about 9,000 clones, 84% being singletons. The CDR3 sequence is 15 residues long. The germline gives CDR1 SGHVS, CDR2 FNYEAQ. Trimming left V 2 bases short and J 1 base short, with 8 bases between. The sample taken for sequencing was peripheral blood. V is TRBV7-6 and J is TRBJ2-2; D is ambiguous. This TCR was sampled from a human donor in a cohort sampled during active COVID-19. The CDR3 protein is CASSLNPGNTGELFF. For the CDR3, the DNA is TGTGCCAGCAGCTTAAACCCAGGGAACACCGGGGAGCTGTTTTTT. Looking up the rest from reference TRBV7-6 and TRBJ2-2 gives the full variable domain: GAGVSQSPRYKVTKRGQDVALRCDPISGHVSLYWYRQALGQGPEFLTYFNYEAQQDKSGLPNDRFSAERPEGSISTLTIQRTEQRDSAMYRCASSLNPGNTGELFFGEGSRLTVL.